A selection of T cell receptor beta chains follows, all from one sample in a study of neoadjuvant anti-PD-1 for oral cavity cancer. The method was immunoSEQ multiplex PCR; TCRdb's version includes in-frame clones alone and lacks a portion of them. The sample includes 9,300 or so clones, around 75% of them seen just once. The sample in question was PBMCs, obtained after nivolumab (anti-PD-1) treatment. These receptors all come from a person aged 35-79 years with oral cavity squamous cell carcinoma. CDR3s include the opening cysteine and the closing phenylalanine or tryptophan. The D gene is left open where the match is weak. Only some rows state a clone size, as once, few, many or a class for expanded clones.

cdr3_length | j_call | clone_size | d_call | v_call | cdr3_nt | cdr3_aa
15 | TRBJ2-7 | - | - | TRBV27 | TGTGCCAGCAGTTTACGTGGGGTTATCTCCTACGAGCAGTACTTC | CASSLRGVISYEQYF
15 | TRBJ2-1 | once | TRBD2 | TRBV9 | TGTGCCAGCAGCCCGGGACTAGCGGGGTCCAATGAGCAGTTCTTC | CASSPGLAGSNEQFF
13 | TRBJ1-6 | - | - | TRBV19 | TGTGCCAGTAGTAACAGCTTTAATTCACCCCTCCACTTT | CASSNSFNSPLHF
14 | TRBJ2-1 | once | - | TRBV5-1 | TGCGCCAGCAGCGCGGGACAGTACTACAATGAGCAGTTCTTC | CASSAGQYYNEQFF
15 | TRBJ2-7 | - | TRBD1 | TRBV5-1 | TGCGCCAGCAGCCGAATGACAGGGGGCCTGAACGAGCAGTACTTC | CASSRMTGGLNEQYF
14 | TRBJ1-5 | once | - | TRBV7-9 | TGTGCCAGCAGCTCCTTGGGGCGCAATCAGCCCCAGCATTTT | CASSSLGRNQPQHF
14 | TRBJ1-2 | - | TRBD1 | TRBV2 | TGTGCCAGCAGTCCCGTCCCGGGACAGGGAAGCTACACCTTC | CASSPVPGQGSYTF
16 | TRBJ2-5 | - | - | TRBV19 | TGTGCCAGGAATCCCTCTCCCCATAGCTGGGTGGAGACCCAGTACTTC | CARNPSPHSWVETQYF
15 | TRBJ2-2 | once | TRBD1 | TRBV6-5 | TGTGCCAGCAGTTACGCCGGACAGGGGACCGGGGAGCTGTTTTTT | CASSYAGQGTGELFF
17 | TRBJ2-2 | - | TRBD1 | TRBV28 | TGTGCCAGCAGTCTACGGGACAGCCTTACCCTCACCGGGGAGCTGTTTTTT | CASSLRDSLTLTGELFF
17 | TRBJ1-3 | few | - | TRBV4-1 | TGCGCCAGCAGCCAGCGGCCCACGGGGGCTGACGGAAACACCATATATTTT | CASSQRPTGADGNTIYF
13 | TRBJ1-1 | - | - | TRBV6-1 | TGTGCCAGCAGTTATCAGGAGAACACTGAAGCTTTCTTT | CASSYQENTEAFF
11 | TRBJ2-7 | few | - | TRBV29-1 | TGCAGCGCCGGGAGTGGGTACGAGCAGTACTTC | CSAGSGYEQYF
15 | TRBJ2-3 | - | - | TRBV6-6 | TGTGCCAGCAGTTACTCTGGACTAAGCACAGATACGCAGTATTTT | CASSYSGLSTDTQYF
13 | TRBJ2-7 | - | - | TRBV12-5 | TGTGCTAGTGGTTTGGAAATGCAGTACGAGCAGTACTTC | CASGLEMQYEQYF
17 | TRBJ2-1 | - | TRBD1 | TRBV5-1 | TGCGCCAGCAGCCGGGAACTAACAGGGGTTCCCTACAATGAGCAGTTCTTC | CASSRELTGVPYNEQFF
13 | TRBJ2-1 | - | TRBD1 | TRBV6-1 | TGTGCCAGCAGTGCGTACAGGGGCAATGAGCAGTTCTTC | CASSAYRGNEQFF
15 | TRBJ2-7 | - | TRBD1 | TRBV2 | TGTGCCAGCAGTCTACCGGGACAGGGGATCCACGAGCAGTACTTC | CASSLPGQGIHEQYF
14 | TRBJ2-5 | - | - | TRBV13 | TGTGCCAGCAGTTTCTCCTCAGTAGGAGAGACCCAGTACTTC | CASSFSSVGETQYF
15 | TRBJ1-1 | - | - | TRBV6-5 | TGTGCCAGCGGAACAGTGACACTCGGGAACACTGAAGCTTTCTTT | CASGTVTLGNTEAFF
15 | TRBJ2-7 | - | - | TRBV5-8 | TGTGCCAGCAGCTTGGGACAGGGAGGTGGCTACGAGCAGTACTTC | CASSLGQGGGYEQYF
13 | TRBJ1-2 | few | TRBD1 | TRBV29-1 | TGCAGCGTGACGACAGGGCGGATCCGGAGCTACACCTTC | CSVTTGRIRSYTF
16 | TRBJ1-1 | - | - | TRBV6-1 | TGTGCCAGCAGTGAAATGGGGCGGGAGGTGGGGACTGAAGCTTTCTTT | CASSEMGREVGTEAFF
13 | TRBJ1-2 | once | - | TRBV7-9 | TGTGCCAGCAGCTTAGAGACCGACAGCGATTACACCTTC | CASSLETDSDYTF
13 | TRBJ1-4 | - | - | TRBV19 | TGTGCCAGTAGTGGGGGAACTAATGAAAAACTGTTTTTT | CASSGGTNEKLFF
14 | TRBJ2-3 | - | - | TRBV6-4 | TGTGCCAGCAGTGACTCAGAGTCTACAGATACGCAGTATTTT | CASSDSESTDTQYF
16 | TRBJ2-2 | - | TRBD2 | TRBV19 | TGTGCCAGTAGTAACGGACTAGGTTCTGGCACCGGGGAGCTGTTTTTT | CASSNGLGSGTGELFF
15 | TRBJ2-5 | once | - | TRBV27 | TGTGCCAGCAGTTTATCGAACCCTTGGAGGGAGACCCAGTACTTC | CASSLSNPWRETQYF
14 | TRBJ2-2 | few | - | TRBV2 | TGTGCCCAAAAAGGTCCAGGGAACACCGGGGAGCTGTTTTTT | CAQKGPGNTGELFF
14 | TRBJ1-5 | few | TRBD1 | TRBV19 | TGTGCCAGTAGTGACGGACAGGGCCCTCAGCCCCAGCATTTT | CASSDGQGPQPQHF
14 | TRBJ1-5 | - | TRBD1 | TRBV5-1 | TGCGCCAGCAGCTTGACAGGGGACAATCAGCCCCAGCATTTT | CASSLTGDNQPQHF
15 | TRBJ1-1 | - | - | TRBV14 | TGTGCCAGCAGCCTAAGCGGAGGAGGGGGCACTGAAGCTTTCTTT | CASSLSGGGGTEAFF
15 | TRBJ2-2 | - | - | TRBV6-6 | TGTGCCAGCACTGACCGGAAGAGGGGCACCGGGGAGCTGTTTTTT | CASTDRKRGTGELFF
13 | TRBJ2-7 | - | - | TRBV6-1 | TGTGCCAGCAGTCACGGGTGGTCCTACGAGCAGTACTTC | CASSHGWSYEQYF
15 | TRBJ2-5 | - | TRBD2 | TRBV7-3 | TGTGCCAGCAGCTTAAACCCGGGAGGGCTAGGGACCCAGTACTTC | CASSLNPGGLGTQYF
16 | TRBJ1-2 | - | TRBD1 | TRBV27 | TGTGCCAGCAGTCCGGACCTCCAGGGGGTACACTATGGCTACACCTTC | CASSPDLQGVHYGYTF
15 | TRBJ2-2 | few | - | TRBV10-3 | TGTGCCATCAGTGGCCCAAGGGTCCTCACCGGGGAGCTGTTTTTT | CAISGPRVLTGELFF
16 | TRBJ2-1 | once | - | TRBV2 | TGTGCCAGCAGTGGGGGAGGCACCAGCTCCTACAATGAGCAGTTCTTC | CASSGGGTSSYNEQFF
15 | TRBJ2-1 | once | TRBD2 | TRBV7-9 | TGTGCCAGCAGCTTCGCTAGCGGGGGGACAAATGAGCAGTTCTTC | CASSFASGGTNEQFF
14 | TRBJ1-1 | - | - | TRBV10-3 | TGTGCCATCAGTGATCTAAAAGGGGACACTGAAGCTTTCTTT | CAISDLKGDTEAFF
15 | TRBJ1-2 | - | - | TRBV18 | TGTGCCAGCTCACCCGGAGACAGGAAAAGATATGGCTACACCTTC | CASSPGDRKRYGYTF
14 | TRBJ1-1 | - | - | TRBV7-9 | TGTGCCAGCAGCTTAGGCGGTGGGTTAACTGAAGCTTTCTTT | CASSLGGGLTEAFF